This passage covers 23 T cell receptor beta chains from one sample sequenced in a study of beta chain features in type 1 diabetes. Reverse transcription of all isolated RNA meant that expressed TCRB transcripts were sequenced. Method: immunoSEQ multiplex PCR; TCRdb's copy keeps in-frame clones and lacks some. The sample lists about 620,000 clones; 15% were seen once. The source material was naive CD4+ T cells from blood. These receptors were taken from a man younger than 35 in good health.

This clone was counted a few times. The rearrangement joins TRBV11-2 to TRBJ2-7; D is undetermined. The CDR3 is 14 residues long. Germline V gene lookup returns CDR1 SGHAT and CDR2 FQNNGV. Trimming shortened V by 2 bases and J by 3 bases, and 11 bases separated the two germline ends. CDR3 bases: TGTGCCAGCAGCTTATGGGCCAGGAGCTACGAGCAGTACTTC. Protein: CASSLWARSYEQYF.

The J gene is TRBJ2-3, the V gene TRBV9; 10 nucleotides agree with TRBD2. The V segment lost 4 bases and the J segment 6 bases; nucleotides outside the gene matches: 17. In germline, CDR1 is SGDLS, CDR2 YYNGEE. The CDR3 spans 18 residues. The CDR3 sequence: CASSPQASAGGRADTQYF. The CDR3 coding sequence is TGTGCCAGCAGCCCACAAGCCTCAGCGGGGGGGAGGGCTGATACGCAGTATTTT.

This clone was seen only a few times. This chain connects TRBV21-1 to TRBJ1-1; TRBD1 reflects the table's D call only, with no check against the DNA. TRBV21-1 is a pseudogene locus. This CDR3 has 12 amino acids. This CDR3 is CASRSRGQEAFF. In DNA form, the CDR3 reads TGTGCCAGCAGAAGTCGGGGACAAGAAGCTTTCTTT.

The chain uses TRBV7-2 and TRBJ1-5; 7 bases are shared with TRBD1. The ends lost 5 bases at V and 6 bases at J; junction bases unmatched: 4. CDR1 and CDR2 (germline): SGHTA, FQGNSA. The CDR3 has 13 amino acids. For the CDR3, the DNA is TGTGCCAGCAGCAAAGGGGGCGGTCAGCCCCAGCATTTT. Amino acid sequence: CASSKGGGQPQHF.

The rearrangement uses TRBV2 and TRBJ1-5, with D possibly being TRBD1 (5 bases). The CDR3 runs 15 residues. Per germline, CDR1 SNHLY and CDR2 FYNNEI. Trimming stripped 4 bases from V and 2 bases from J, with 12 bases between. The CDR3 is CASSGTPGGNQPQHF. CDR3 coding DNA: TGTGCCAGCAGTGGGACACCCGGGGGCAATCAGCCCCAGCATTTT.

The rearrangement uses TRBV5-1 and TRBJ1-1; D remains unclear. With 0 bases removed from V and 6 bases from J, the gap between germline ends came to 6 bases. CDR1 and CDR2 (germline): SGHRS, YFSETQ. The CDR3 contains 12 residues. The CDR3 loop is CASSLGVSEAFF. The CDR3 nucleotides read TGCGCCAGCAGCTTGGGGGTTTCTGAAGCTTTCTTT. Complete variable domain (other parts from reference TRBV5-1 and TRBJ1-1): KAGVTQTPRYLIKTRGQQVTLSCSPISGHRSVSWYQQTPGQGLQFLFEYFSETQRNKGNFPGRFSGRQFSNSRSEMNVSTLELGDSALYLCASSLGVSEAFFGQGTRLTVV.

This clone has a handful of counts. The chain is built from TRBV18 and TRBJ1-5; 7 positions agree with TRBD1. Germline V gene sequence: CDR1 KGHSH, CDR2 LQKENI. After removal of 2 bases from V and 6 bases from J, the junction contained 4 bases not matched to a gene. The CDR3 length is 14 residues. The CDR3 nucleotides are TGTGCCAGCTCACCAGGCAGGGGGGGTCAGCCCCAGCATTTT. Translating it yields CASSPGRGGQPQHF.

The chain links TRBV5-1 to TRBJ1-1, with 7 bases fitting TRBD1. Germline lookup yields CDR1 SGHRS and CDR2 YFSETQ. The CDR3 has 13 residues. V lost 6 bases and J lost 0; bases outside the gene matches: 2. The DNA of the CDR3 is TGCGCCAGCAACGGACAGGTGAACACTGAAGCTTTCTTT. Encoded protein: CASNGQVNTEAFF.

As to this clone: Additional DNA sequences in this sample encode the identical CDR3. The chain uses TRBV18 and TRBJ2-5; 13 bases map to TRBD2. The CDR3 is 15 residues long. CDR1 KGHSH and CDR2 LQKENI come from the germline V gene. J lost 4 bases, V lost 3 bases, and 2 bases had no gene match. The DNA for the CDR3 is TGTGCCAGCTCACCTGGACTAGCGGGAGTAGAGACCCAGTACTTC. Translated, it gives CASSPGLAGVETQYF.

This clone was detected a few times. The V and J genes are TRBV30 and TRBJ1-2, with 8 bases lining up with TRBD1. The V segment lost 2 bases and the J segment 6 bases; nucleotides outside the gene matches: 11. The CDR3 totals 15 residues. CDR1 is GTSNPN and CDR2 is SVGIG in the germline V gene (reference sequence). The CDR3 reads CAWSRAGGWKNGYTF. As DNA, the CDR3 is TGTGCCTGGAGTAGGGCAGGGGGCTGGAAGAATGGCTACACCTTC.

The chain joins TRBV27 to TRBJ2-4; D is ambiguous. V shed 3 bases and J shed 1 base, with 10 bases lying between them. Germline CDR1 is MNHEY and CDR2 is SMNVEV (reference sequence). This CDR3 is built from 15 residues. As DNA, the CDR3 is TGTGCCAGCAGTTTTCGGAGAGAGGCCAAAAACATTCAGTACTTC. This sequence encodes CASSFRREAKNIQYF.

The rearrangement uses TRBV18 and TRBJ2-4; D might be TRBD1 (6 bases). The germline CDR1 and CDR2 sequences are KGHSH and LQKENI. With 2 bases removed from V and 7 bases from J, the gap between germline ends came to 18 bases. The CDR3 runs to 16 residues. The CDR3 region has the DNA TGTGCCAGCTCACCAGCTATGGGACAAAGGGGGAACATTCAGTACTTC. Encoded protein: CASSPAMGQRGNIQYF. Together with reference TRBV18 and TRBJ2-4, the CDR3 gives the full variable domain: NAGVMQNPRHLVRRRGQEARLRCSPMKGHSHVYWYRQLPEEGLKFMVYLQKENIIDESGMPKERFSAEFPKEGPSILRIQQVVRGDSAAYFCASSPAMGQRGNIQYFGAGTRLSVL.

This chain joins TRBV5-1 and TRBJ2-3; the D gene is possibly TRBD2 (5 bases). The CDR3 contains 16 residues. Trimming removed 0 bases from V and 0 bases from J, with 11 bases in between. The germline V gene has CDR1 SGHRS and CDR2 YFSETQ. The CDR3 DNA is TGCGCCAGCAGCTTGGGAGGGAGCCATAGCACAGATACGCAGTATTTT. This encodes CASSLGGSHSTDTQYF.

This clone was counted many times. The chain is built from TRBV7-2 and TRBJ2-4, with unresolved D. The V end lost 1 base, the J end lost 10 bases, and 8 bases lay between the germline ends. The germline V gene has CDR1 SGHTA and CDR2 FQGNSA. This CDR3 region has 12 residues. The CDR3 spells CASSLEPGIQYF. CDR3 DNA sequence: TGTGCCAGCAGCTTAGAACCTGGAATTCAGTACTTC.

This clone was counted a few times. In nucleotides, the CDR3 is TGTGCCAGCAGCCCTAGACTAGCGGGTACGTCAAGCACAGATACGCAGTATTTT. It encodes CASSPRLAGTSSTDTQYF. The chain couples TRBV7-2 to TRBJ2-3, with 10 bases lining up with TRBD2. This CDR3 spans 18 amino acids. V lost 5 bases to trimming and J lost 0 bases; unmatched junction nucleotides: 11. CDR1 and CDR2 (germline): SGHTA, FQGNSA.

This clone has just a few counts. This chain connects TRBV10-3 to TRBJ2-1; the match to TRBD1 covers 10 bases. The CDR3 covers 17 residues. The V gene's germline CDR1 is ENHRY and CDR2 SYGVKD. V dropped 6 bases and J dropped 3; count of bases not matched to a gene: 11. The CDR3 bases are TGTGCCATCAGCCGAGGAGGGACAGGGGATTTCTACAATGAGCAGTTCTTC. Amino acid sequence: CAISRGGTGDFYNEQFF.

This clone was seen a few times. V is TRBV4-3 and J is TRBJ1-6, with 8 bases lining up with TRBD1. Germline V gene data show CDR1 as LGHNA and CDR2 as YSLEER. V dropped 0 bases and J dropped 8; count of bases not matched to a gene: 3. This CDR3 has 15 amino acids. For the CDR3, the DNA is TGCGCCAGCAGCCAAGACAGGGGGCGGGATTCACCCCTCCACTTT. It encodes CASSQDRGRDSPLHF.

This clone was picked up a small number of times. Here the CDR3 reads CASSLGSGVGYIQYF. The CDR3 bases are TGTGCCAGCAGCTTAGGGTCAGGGGTGGGATACATTCAGTACTTC. The V call is TRBV7-2, the J call TRBJ2-4; D possibly corresponds to TRBD1 (6 bases). This CDR3 has 15 residues. Germline V gene lookup returns CDR1 SGHTA and CDR2 FQGNSA. Between the trimmed V and J ends, which lost 1 base and 8 bases, there was a span of 15 bases. The whole variable domain, remainder taken from reference TRBV7-2 and TRBJ2-4, is GAGVSQSPSNKVTEKGKDVELRCDPISGHTALYWYRQSLGQGLEFLIYFQGNSAPDKSGLPSDRFSAERTGGSVSTLTIQRTQQEDSAVYLCASSLGSGVGYIQYFGAGTRLSVL.

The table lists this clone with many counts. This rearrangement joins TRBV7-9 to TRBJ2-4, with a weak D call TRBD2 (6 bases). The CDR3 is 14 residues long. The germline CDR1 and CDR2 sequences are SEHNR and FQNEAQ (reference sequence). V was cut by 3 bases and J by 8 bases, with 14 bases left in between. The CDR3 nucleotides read TGTGCCAGCAGCTTGACTAGTGGTAGGCACATTCAGTACTTC. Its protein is CASSLTSGRHIQYF.

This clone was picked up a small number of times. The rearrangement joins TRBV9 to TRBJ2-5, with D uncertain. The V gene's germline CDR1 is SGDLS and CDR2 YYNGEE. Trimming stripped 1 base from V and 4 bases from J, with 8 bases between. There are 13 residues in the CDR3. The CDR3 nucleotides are TGTGCCAGCAGCGTATCCGTCAGAGAGACCCAGTACTTC. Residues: CASSVSVRETQYF.

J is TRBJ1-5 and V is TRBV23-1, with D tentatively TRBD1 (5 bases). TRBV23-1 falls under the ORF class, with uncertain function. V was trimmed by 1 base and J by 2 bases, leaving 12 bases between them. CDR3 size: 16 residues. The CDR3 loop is CASSQWWGIGNQPQHF. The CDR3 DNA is TGCGCCAGCAGTCAATGGTGGGGGATTGGCAATCAGCCCCAGCATTTT.

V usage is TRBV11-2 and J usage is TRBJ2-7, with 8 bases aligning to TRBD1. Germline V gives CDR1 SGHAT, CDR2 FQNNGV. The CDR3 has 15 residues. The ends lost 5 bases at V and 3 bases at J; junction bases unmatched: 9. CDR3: CASSPGTGRGYEQYF. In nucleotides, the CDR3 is TGTGCCAGCAGCCCGGGGACAGGAAGAGGCTACGAGCAGTACTTC.

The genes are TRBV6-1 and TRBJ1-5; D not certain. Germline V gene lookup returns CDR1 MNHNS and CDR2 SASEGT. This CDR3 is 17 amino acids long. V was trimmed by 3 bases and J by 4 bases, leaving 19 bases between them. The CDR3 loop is CASSDIRVTASNQPQHF. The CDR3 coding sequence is TGTGCCAGCAGTGATATTCGCGTGACGGCTTCTAATCAGCCCCAGCATTTT.